This T cell receptor (beta chain) was documented in a study of cytomegalovirus exposure and HLA in healthy donors. Study-wide results and caveats: The study carried out a later analysis of TCR beta sequences. It associated under 20,000 of them with specific HLA alleles at a false discovery rate of 0.05. Reportedly, diagnosis of cytomegalovirus status by the classifier showed high specificity and sensitivity. Sequencing likely produced, as an artifact, a cluster of highly shared sequence variants.

As for this clone: Its target is not known.

Germline V gene sequence: CDR1 MNHEY, CDR2 SVGAGI. V was clipped by 0 bases and J by 8 bases, with 13 bases between them. The CDR3 loop spans 14 amino acids. This PCR relied on a set of 60 Vbeta primers and 13 Jbeta primers. TCRdb's copy holds only in-frame clones and misses some; the assay was immunoSEQ multiplex PCR. The sample lists 190,000 or so clones; around 83% were seen once. Sample: PBMCs. The chain couples TRBV6-5 to TRBJ1-2; maybe TRBD1 (5 bases). The TCR originated in a woman in her fifties or sixties in good health and CMV-seropositive. The CDR3 DNA follows: TGTGCCAGCAGTTACTCGTCCAGGGCGAGAGGCTACACCTTC. This encodes CASSYSSRARGYTF.